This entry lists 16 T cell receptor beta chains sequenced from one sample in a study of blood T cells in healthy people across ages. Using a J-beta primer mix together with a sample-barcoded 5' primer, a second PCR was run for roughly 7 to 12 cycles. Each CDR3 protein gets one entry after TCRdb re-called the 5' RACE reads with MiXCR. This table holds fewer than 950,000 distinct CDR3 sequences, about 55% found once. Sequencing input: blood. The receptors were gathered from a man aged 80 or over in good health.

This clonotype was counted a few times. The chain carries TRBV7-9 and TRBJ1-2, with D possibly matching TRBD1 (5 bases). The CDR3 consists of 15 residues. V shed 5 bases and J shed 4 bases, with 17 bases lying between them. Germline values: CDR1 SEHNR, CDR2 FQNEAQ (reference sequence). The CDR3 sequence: CASSRTGGKAYGYTF. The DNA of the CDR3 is TGTGCCAGCAGCCGTACAGGTGGGAAGGCCTATGGCTACACCTTC.

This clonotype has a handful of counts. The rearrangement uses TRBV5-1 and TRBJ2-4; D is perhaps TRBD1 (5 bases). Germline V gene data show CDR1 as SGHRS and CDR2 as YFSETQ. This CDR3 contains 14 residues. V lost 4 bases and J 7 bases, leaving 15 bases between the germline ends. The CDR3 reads CASSPDPTANIQYF. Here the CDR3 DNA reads TGCGCCAGCAGCCCGGACCCGACAGCTAACATTCAGTACTTC.

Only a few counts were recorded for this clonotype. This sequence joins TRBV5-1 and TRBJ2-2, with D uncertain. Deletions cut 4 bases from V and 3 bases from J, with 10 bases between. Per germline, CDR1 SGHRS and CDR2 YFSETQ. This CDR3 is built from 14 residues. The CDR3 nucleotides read TGCGCCAGCAGCGGCCCTAAAGACACCGGGGAGCTGTTTTTT. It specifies CASSGPKDTGELFF.

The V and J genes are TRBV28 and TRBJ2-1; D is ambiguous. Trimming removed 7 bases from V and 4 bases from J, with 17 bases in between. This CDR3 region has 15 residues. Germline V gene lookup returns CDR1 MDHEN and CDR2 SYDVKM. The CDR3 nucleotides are TGTGCCAGCACCCCAATGAATCGACGGTACAATGAGCAGTTCTTC. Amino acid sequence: CASTPMNRRYNEQFF. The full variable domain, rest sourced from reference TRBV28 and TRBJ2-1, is DVKVTQSSRYLVKRTGEKVFLECVQDMDHENMFWYRQDPGLGLRLIYFSYDVKMKEKGDIPEGYSVSREKKERFSLILESASTNQTSMYLCASTPMNRRYNEQFFGPGTRLTVL.

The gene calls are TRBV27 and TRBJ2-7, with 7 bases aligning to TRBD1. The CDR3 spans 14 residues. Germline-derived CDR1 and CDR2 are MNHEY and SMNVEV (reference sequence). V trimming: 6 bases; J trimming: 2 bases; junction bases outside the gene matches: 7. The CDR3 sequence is CASSSRDSPYEQYF. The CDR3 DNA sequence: TGTGCCAGCAGCTCCCGGGACAGCCCCTACGAGCAGTACTTC.

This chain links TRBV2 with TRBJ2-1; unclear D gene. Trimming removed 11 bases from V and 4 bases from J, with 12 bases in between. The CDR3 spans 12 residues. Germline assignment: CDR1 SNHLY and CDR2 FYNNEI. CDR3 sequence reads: CAGTLAYNEQFF. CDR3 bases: TGTGCCGGCACGTTGGCGTACAATGAGCAGTTCTTC. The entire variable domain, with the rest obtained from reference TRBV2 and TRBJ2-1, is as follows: EPEVTQTPSHQVTQMGQEVILRCVPISNHLYFYWYRQILGQKVEFLVSFYNNEISEKSEIFDDQFSVERPDGSNFTLKIRSTKLEDSAMYFCAGTLAYNEQFFGPGTRLTVL.

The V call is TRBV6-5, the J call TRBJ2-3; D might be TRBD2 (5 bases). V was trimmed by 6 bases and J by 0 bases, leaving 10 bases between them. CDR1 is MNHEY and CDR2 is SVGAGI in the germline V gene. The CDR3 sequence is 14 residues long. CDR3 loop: CASRRDYSTDTQYF. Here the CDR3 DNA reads TGTGCCAGCAGGAGGGATTACAGCACAGATACGCAGTATTTT.

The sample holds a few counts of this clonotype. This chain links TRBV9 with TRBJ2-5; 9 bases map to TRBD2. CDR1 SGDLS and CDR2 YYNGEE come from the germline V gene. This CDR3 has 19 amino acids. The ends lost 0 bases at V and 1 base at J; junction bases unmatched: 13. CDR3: CASSVVGGRASGRQETQYF. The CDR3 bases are TGTGCCAGCAGCGTAGTCGGCGGGAGGGCCAGTGGACGCCAAGAGACCCAGTACTTC.

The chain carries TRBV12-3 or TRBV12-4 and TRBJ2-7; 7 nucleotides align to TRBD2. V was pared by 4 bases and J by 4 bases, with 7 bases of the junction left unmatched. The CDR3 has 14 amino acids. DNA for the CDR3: TGTGCCAGCAGTTGGGGCCGCGGGAGTTACGAGCAGTACTTC. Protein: CASSWGRGSYEQYF.

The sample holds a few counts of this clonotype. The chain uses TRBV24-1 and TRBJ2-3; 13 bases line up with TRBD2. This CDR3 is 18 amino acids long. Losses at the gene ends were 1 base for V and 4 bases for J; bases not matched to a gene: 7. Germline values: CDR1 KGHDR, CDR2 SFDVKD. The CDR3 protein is CATSDFSGLAGLPDTQYF. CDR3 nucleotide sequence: TGTGCCACCAGTGATTTTTCGGGACTAGCGGGATTACCAGATACGCAGTATTTT.

The CDR3 protein is CASRRLAGDSGANVLTF. The DNA of the CDR3 is TGCGCCAGCAGGAGACTAGCGGGAGACTCTGGGGCCAACGTCCTGACTTTC. This chain links TRBV4-1 with TRBJ2-6, with 12 nucleotides matching TRBD2. After removal of 6 bases from V and 0 bases from J, the junction contained 3 bases not matched to a gene. The CDR3 totals 17 residues. Germline lookup yields CDR1 MGHRA and CDR2 YSYEKL.

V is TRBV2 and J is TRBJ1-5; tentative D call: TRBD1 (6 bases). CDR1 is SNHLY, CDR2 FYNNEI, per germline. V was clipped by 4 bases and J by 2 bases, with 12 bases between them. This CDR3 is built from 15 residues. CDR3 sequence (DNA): TGTGCCAGCAGTGTCGGAGGGGGAGGCAATCAGCCCCAGCATTTT. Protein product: CASSVGGGGNQPQHF. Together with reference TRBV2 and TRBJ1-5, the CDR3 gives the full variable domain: EPEVTQTPSHQVTQMGQEVILRCVPISNHLYFYWYRQILGQKVEFLVSFYNNEISEKSEIFDDQFSVERPDGSNFTLKIRSTKLEDSAMYFCASSVGGGGNQPQHFGDGTRLSIL.

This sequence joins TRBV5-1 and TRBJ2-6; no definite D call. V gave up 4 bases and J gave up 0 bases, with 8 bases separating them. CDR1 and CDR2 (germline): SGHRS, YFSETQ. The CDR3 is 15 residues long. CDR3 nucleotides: TGCGCCAGCAGCACGTCAGCCTCTGGGGCCAACGTCCTGACTTTC. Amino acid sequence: CASSTSASGANVLTF.

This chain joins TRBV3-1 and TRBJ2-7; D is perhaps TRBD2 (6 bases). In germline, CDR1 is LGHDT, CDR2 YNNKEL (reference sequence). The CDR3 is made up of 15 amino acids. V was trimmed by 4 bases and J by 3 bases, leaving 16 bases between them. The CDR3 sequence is CASSRPSVSRYEQYF. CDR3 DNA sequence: TGTGCCAGCAGCCGCCCTAGCGTTTCCCGCTACGAGCAGTACTTC.

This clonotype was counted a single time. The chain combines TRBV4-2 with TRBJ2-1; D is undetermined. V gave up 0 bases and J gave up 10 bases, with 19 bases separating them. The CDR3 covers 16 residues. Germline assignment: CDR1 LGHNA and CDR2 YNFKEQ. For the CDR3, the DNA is TGTGCCAGCAGCCAAGAGTGGGGTATAAGCTCCTACGAGCAGTTCTTC. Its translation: CASSQEWGISSYEQFF.

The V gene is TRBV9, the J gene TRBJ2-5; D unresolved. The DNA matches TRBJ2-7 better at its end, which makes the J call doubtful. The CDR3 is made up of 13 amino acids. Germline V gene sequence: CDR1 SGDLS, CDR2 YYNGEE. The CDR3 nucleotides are TGTGCCAGCAGCGCCCCCGCGGCCGGCGAGCAGTACTTC. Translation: CASSAPAAGEQYF.